These T cell receptor beta chains were read from a single sample in a study of cytomegalovirus exposure and HLA in healthy donors. Produced via immunoSEQ multiplex PCR; TCRdb's table is partial and in-frame only. The table includes over 120,000 clones, around two thirds detected once. The sequenced sample was PBMCs. All receptors come from a man aged 18 to 35 in good health and CMV-seropositive. Each CDR3 is given with its conserved first and last residue. D genes are given only for firm matches. Size tells how often a clone was seen (once, few, many) or the class of an expanded clone, and some rows leave it out.

>TRBV5-1|TRBJ1-3|.|.
CASSLDPGRSQGTIYF
TGCGCCAGCAGCTTGGACCCGGGCAGATCTCAGGGTACCATATATTTT
>TRBV19|TRBJ2-5|.|TRBD1
CASTTVRGGDQTQYF
TGTGCCAGTACCACGGTACGAGGGGGCGACCAGACCCAGTACTTC
>TRBV29-1|TRBJ2-5|.|TRBD2
CSGLWGGETQYF
TGCAGCGGCCTCTGGGGGGGAGAGACCCAGTACTTC
>TRBV13|TRBJ1-1|.|TRBD1
CASSSRDRGFGYTEAFF
TGTGCCAGCAGCTCCCGGGACAGGGGGTTCGGGTACACTGAAGCTTTCTTT
>TRBV25-1|TRBJ2-5|.|.
CASSERGRQETQYF
TGTGCCAGCAGTGAAAGGGGCCGGCAAGAGACCCAGTACTTC
>TRBV15|TRBJ2-2|.|.
CATSRDQIALNTGELFF
TGTGCCACCAGCAGAGATCAGATAGCTTTGAACACCGGGGAGCTGTTTTTT
>TRBV4-3|TRBJ1-1|.|.
CASSQVRGTEAFF
TGCGCCAGCAGCCAAGTGAGGGGGACTGAAGCTTTCTTT
>TRBV7-8|TRBJ1-5|.|.
CASSFGPGSAGQPQHF
TGTGCCAGCAGCTTCGGCCCCGGGTCGGCGGGGCAGCCCCAGCATTTT
>TRBV6-5|TRBJ2-7|.|TRBD2
CASSLARGGYEQYF
TGTGCCAGCAGTTTAGCCCGCGGGGGCTACGAGCAGTACTTC
>TRBV7-2|TRBJ2-7|few|TRBD2
CASSLASAGGSPYEQYF
TGTGCCAGCAGCTTAGCTTCAGCGGGAGGGAGCCCCTACGAGCAGTACTTC
>TRBV5-6|TRBJ1-5|.|.
CASSLGGGSNQPQHF
TGTGCCAGCAGCTTGGGCGGAGGCAGCAATCAGCCCCAGCATTTT
>TRBV9|TRBJ1-1|.|TRBD1
CASSPRGTVNTEAFF
TGTGCCAGCAGCCCCAGGGGGACAGTGAACACTGAAGCTTTCTTT
>TRBV11-3|TRBJ2-1|.|TRBD1
CASSRKTGQGGNEQFF
TGTGCCAGCAGCCGTAAGACGGGACAGGGTGGCAATGAGCAGTTCTTC
>TRBV2|TRBJ2-1|.|TRBD2
CASRGGGPGVNEQFF
TGTGCCTCCCGGGGGGGCGGCCCAGGGGTAAATGAGCAGTTCTTC
>TRBV28|TRBJ2-7|.|TRBD1
CASSLVSTGSSYEQYF
TGTGCCAGCAGTTTAGTATCGACAGGGAGCTCCTACGAGCAGTACTTC
>TRBV18|TRBJ1-1|.|.
CASSPPKGSNTEAFF
TGTGCCAGCTCACCACCGAAGGGGTCGAACACTGAAGCTTTCTTT
>TRBV4-1|TRBJ1-4|.|.
CASSQEGRGNEKLFF
TGCGCCAGCAGCCAAGAGGGCAGGGGTAATGAAAAACTGTTTTTT
>TRBV5-1|TRBJ1-5|.|TRBD1
CASSLGTETQPQHF
TGCGCCAGCAGCCTCGGGACAGAGACTCAGCCCCAGCATTTT
>TRBV19|TRBJ2-2|.|TRBD2
CASSLAGGNTGELFF
TGTGCCAGTAGTCTAGCGGGAGGGAACACCGGGGAGCTGTTTTTT
>TRBV28|TRBJ1-5|.|.
CASWDSRGFSNQPQHF
TGTGCCAGCTGGGACTCTAGGGGATTTAGCAATCAGCCCCAGCATTTT
>TRBV5-6|TRBJ1-5|.|.
CASSFTAAFSNQPQHF
TGTGCCAGCAGCTTTACAGCGGCCTTTAGCAATCAGCCCCAGCATTTT
>TRBV10-1|TRBJ2-1|once|.
CASSDVDNPYNEQFF
TGCGCCAGCAGTGACGTGGACAACCCCTACAATGAGCAGTTCTTC
>TRBV28|TRBJ1-5|.|TRBD1
CASPGDSLNQPQHF
TGTGCCAGCCCAGGGGACAGCCTAAATCAGCCCCAGCATTTT
>TRBV30|TRBJ2-1|.|.
CAWSFTIGNEQFF
TGTGCCTGGAGTTTTACTATTGGCAATGAGCAGTTCTTC
>TRBV5-4|TRBJ2-7|.|TRBD2
CASRYGGGPGEQYF
TGTGCCAGCAGGTATGGGGGAGGGCCGGGGGAGCAGTACTTC